This T cell receptor beta chain was recovered during a study of beta chain features in type 1 diabetes. Points from the study as a whole: Researchers report that Type 1 diabetes patients had moderately but significantly shorter TCRB CDR3s across all four CD4+ subsets.

What was sequenced were expressed TCRB transcripts, since all of the isolated RNA had been reverse transcribed. Sequencing used immunoSEQ multiplex PCR; TCRdb keeps in-frame clones, though not all of them. The repertoire holds 140,000 or so clones, with 10% to 15% as singletons. In the case of this clone: The antigen is undetermined. At one end, the junction sequence differs from germline, possibly due to a read error.

Germline-derived CDR1 and CDR2 are SQVTM and ANQGSEA. This CDR3 is built from 13 residues. The V gene is TRBV29-1, the J gene TRBJ2-2; 7 nucleotides agree with TRBD2. This TCR came from a man younger than 30 with type 1 diabetes. The sequencing sample was made of central memory CD4+ T cells from blood. This chain's CDR3 is CSVGLADTGELLF. Written as DNA, the CDR3 is TGCAGCGTCGGCCTAGCGGACACCGGGGAGCTGCTTTTT.